A selection of T cell receptor beta chains follows, all from one sample in a study of patients and donors after allogeneic stem cell transplantation. TCRdb itself ran the RT-PCR reads through MiXCR, one entry per CDR3 protein. In the table there are a few hundred thousand distinct CDR3 sequences, over 30% of which are singletons. Input material: blood, either unsorted or a sorted T cell fraction (not recorded which). All receptors come from a human donor who was either an allogeneic HSCT recipient or a stem cell or donor lymphocyte infusion donor (not recorded which). It is not recorded whose cells these are; they may come from a transplant donor. Both conserved end residues are part of each CDR3. D genes are given only for firm matches. Where a row states a size, it is once, few, many or the class of an expanded clone; other rows omit it.

CDR3: CASSLEQGLTEAFF
DNA: TGTGCCAGCAGCTTGGAACAGGGTTTGACTGAAGCTTTCTTT
D: -
J: TRBJ1-1
length: 14
size: few
V: TRBV5-5

CDR3: CASSLNRNEKLFF
DNA: TGTGCCAGCAGTTTAAACAGGAATGAAAAACTGTTTTTT
D: -
J: TRBJ1-4
length: 13
size: -
V: TRBV12-3/TRBV12-4

CDR3: CSAPRTGITYEQYF
DNA: TGCAGTGCACCGAGGACAGGGATAACATACGAGCAGTACTTC
D: TRBD1
J: TRBJ2-7
length: 14
size: -
V: TRBV20-1

CDR3: CASSLGSGQGDNEQFF
DNA: TGCGCCAGCAGCTTGGGGTCGGGACAGGGAGACAATGAGCAGTTCTTC
D: TRBD1
J: TRBJ2-1
length: 16
size: once
V: TRBV5-1

CDR3: CAKARGRIPLIAKNIQYF
DNA: TGTGCCAAAGCAAGGGGGAGAATACCTCTCATAGCCAAAAACATTCAGTACTTC
D: -
J: TRBJ2-4
length: 18
size: few
V: TRBV19

CDR3: CASSETGAKNIQYF
DNA: TGTGCCAGCAGTGAGACAGGAGCCAAAAACATTCAGTACTTC
D: -
J: TRBJ2-4
length: 14
size: -
V: TRBV25-1

CDR3: CASSQRVEATEAFF
DNA: TGTGCCAGCAGCCAGAGAGTTGAGGCCACTGAAGCTTTCTTT
D: -
J: TRBJ1-1
length: 14
size: -
V: TRBV3-1

CDR3: CASSLYSGGGETQYF
DNA: TGTGCCAGCAGTTTGTACAGCGGGGGAGGAGAGACCCAGTACTTC
D: TRBD2
J: TRBJ2-5
length: 15
size: -
V: TRBV12-3/TRBV12-4

CDR3: CASSLAGMMAEAFF
DNA: TGTGCCAGCAGCTTAGCCGGGATGATGGCTGAAGCTTTCTTT
D: -
J: TRBJ1-1
length: 14
size: -
V: TRBV11-2

CDR3: CASSQVSGSYNEQFF
DNA: TGCGCCAGCAGCCAAGTTAGCGGGTCCTACAATGAGCAGTTCTTC
D: TRBD2
J: TRBJ2-1
length: 15
size: few
V: TRBV4-3